The clone carrying this T cell receptor (beta chain) was seen at least ten times. What it recognizes is unknown. This sample was taken from a study of tumor and adjacent non-tumor tissue in lung cancer. Study details: On average, productive TCRbeta reads reached around 4 million per sample. Whole-study results and caveats: Tumor TCR diversity, when higher, was linked to shorter survival. Normal lung showed higher cumulative top 100 clone frequency than tumor.

No cell sorting was done before RNA was extracted from the tissue. V was clipped by 4 bases and J by 1 base, with 10 bases between them. This CDR3 comprises 13 residues. Germline lookup yields CDR1 SQVTM and CDR2 ANQGSEA. A modified ARM-PCR protocol with three rounds of nested PCR amplified TCRbeta. MiXCR, run by TCRdb on the multiplex PCR reads, gives a single entry per CDR3 protein. The repertoire holds about 110,000 distinct CDR3 sequences, with more than 70% as singletons. The source of this sequence is a woman in her sixties or seventies with non-small cell lung cancer. The chain has TRBV29-1 and TRBJ2-5; D unclear. Sample: lung tumor tissue. This CDR3 is CSVGRAFQETQYF. DNA of the CDR3: TGCAGCGTTGGCCGGGCGTTCCAAGAGACCCAGTACTTC.